These 15 T cell receptor beta chains came from one sample sequenced in a study of blood T cell repertoires in COVID-19. Measured with immunoSEQ multiplex PCR; TCRdb has only the in-frame clones, and not every one. The sample contains 470,000 or so clones, 85% to 90% of which appear only once. Sequencing was carried out using peripheral blood. The receptors were gathered from a woman between 25 and 40 years old with acute or convalescent COVID-19.

The rearrangement uses TRBV9 and TRBJ1-2; D gene uncertain. The germline V gene encodes CDR1 SGDLS and CDR2 YYNGEE. The ends were cut back, 0 bases at V and 8 bases at J, with 8 bases in the middle. The CDR3 has 12 amino acids. The DNA for the CDR3 is TGTGCCAGCAGCGTAGACCGGAGGGGCTACACCTTC. It specifies CASSVDRRGYTF.

This chain connects TRBV4-2 to TRBJ1-3; 11 bases match TRBD1. The CDR3 is 17 amino acids. V dropped 0 bases and J dropped 6; count of bases not matched to a gene: 7. Germline loops: CDR1 LGHNA, CDR2 YNFKEQ. The CDR3 loop reads CASSQDRRTGGLNTIYF. The CDR3 DNA reads TGTGCCAGCAGCCAAGATAGGAGGACAGGGGGCCTAAACACCATATATTTT.

This sequence joins TRBV29-1 and TRBJ2-7, with D possibly being TRBD1 (6 bases). This CDR3 comprises 12 residues. The germline V gene has CDR1 SQVTM and CDR2 ANQGSEA. Trimming shortened V by 5 bases and J by 6 bases, and 14 bases separated the two germline ends. The CDR3 loop is CSVYTGPGEQYF. In nucleotides, the CDR3 is TGCAGCGTTTACACAGGGCCCGGCGAGCAGTACTTC.

This sequence joins TRBV6-5 and TRBJ1-2, with 8 bases that match TRBD1. The length of the CDR3 is 13 residues. The germline CDR1 and CDR2 sequences are MNHEY and SVGAGI. Unmatched junction bases numbered 4, after V lost 6 bases and J lost 4 bases. This CDR3 is CASRQGVSYGYTF. The CDR3 DNA is TGTGCCAGCAGACAGGGGGTCTCCTATGGCTACACCTTC.

The gene calls are TRBV5-6 and TRBJ2-5, with 8 bases aligning to TRBD1. V dropped 0 bases and J dropped 5; count of bases not matched to a gene: 6. CDR1 is SGHDT, CDR2 YYEEEE, per germline. The CDR3 runs to 15 residues. The CDR3 spells CASSLVHRGLETQYF. The CDR3 nucleotides are TGTGCCAGCAGCTTGGTGCACAGGGGGTTGGAGACCCAGTACTTC.

The chain joins TRBV30 to TRBJ2-5; possible D gene TRBD1, 6 bases. This CDR3 is built from 14 residues. Trimming pared 2 bases from V and 5 bases from J, leaving 15 bases between. Germline V gene data show CDR1 as GTSNPN and CDR2 as SVGIG (reference sequence). The CDR3 protein is CAWSYKNRDETQYF. As DNA, the CDR3 is TGTGCCTGGAGTTATAAAAACAGGGACGAGACCCAGTACTTC.

CDR3 loop: CASSLGPTGPATNEKLFF. Here the CDR3 DNA reads TGCGCCAGCAGCTTGGGCCCGACAGGTCCCGCAACTAATGAAAAACTGTTTTTT. The genes are TRBV5-1 and TRBJ1-4; weak D call: TRBD1 (6 bases). CDR1 and CDR2 from the germline V gene are SGHRS and YFSETQ. V dropped 0 bases and J dropped 0 bases, with 15 bases sitting between them. This CDR3 contains 18 residues. The whole variable domain, remainder taken from reference TRBV5-1 and TRBJ1-4, is KAGVTQTPRYLIKTRGQQVTLSCSPISGHRSVSWYQQTPGQGLQFLFEYFSETQRNKGNFPGRFSGRQFSNSRSEMNVSTLELGDSALYLCASSLGPTGPATNEKLFFGSGTQLSVL.

The chain employs TRBV11-2 and TRBJ1-2, with D unresolved. The V gene lost 2 bases and the J gene lost 5 bases, with 21 bases spanning the gap. The CDR3 extends over 17 amino acids. Germline CDR1 SGHAT, CDR2 FQNNGV. The CDR3 region is CASSLTPEVHFWYGYTF. The CDR3 nucleotides read TGTGCCAGCAGCTTAACACCAGAAGTACATTTTTGGTATGGCTACACCTTC.

On this clone: This CDR3 is also generated by other DNA sequences in the sample. V and J are TRBV5-1 and TRBJ1-1, with D perhaps matching TRBD1 (6 bases). Germline V lookup: CDR1 SGHRS, CDR2 YFSETQ. With 0 bases removed from V and 0 bases from J, the gap between germline ends came to 9 bases. This CDR3 is built from 15 residues. Here the CDR3 DNA reads TGCGCCAGCAGCTTGGCGGGGGGCCTGAACACTGAAGCTTTCTTT. Encoded protein: CASSLAGGLNTEAFF.

This chain uses TRBV27 with TRBJ1-6; tentative D call: TRBD1 (5 bases). Trimming stripped 2 bases from V and 7 bases from J, with 9 bases between. CDR3 size: 14 residues. Looked up from germline, CDR1 is MNHEY and CDR2 is SMNVEV (reference sequence). This chain's CDR3 is CASSLNRINSPLHF. In DNA form, the CDR3 reads TGTGCCAGCAGTTTAAACAGGATAAATTCACCCCTCCACTTT.

J is TRBJ2-3 and V is TRBV9; a weak D match, TRBD1 (7 bases). CDR3 length: 15 residues. Trimming pared 4 bases from V and 3 bases from J, leaving 15 bases between. Germline V gene lookup returns CDR1 SGDLS and CDR2 YYNGEE. CDR3 region: CASSPGGNPTDTQYF. The CDR3 nucleotides are TGTGCCAGCAGCCCAGGGGGGAACCCTACAGATACGCAGTATTTT.

The chain joins TRBV19 to TRBJ2-1, with D perhaps matching TRBD1 (5 bases). Germline V gene data show CDR1 as LNHDA and CDR2 as SQIVND (reference sequence). CDR3 length: 13 residues. V lost 3 bases and J 9 bases, leaving 12 bases between the germline ends. CDR3 nucleotide sequence: TGTGCCAGTAGTATTAGGGGAACAATTGAGCAGTTCTTC. Translating gives CASSIRGTIEQFF.

This chain links TRBV5-6 with TRBJ2-1, with 8 bases lining up with TRBD2. V dropped 3 bases and J dropped 6; count of bases not matched to a gene: 8. CDR3 length equals 15 residues. Per germline, CDR1 SGHDT and CDR2 YYEEEE. The CDR3 spells CASSSPGTSGNEQFF. In nucleotides, the CDR3 is TGTGCCAGCAGCTCCCCCGGGACTAGTGGCAATGAGCAGTTCTTC.

This sequence joins TRBV30 and TRBJ2-2; TRBD1 matches at 10 bases. The CDR3 extends over 15 amino acids. Germline CDR1 GTSNPN, CDR2 SVGIG (reference sequence). The CDR3 loop is CARTGGVLDTGELFF. The DNA for the CDR3 is TGTGCGAGGACAGGGGGTGTCCTAGACACCGGGGAGCTGTTTTTT.

As to this clone: A read error is possible here, since a much larger clone lies one base away. This chain joins TRBV6-1 and TRBJ1-2, with a weak D call TRBD1 (6 bases). CDR1 is MNHNS and CDR2 is SASEGT in the germline V gene. The CDR3 extends over 12 amino acids. V was cut by 3 bases and J by 7 bases, with 9 bases left in between. CDR3 bases: TGTGCCAGCAGTGAGGGGGCGCGTGGCTACACCTTC. Residues: CASSEGARGYTF.